These T cell receptor beta chains were read from a single sample in a study of molecular identifiers for immune sequencing clone quantification. TCRdb analysed the PCR reads with MiXCR anew, one entry per CDR3 protein. The sample lists a few hundred thousand distinct CDR3 sequences, about 23% occurring once. Sequenced material: naive CD8+ T cells from blood, with Jurkat cell RNA spiked in. Every receptor here comes from a human donor in good health. Some libraries in this study had Jurkat cell RNA spiked in. The CDR3 runs from the conserved cysteine through the conserved F or W. The D gene is left open where the match is weak. The size of a clone is reported for some rows only, either as once, few or many, or as a class for expanded clones.

size,J,V,D,DNA,CDR3
-,TRBJ2-1,TRBV7-3,-,TGTGCCAGCAGCTTAAGCCGGACCAACAATGAGCAGTTCTTC,CASSLSRTNNEQFF
many,TRBJ2-5,TRBV28,TRBD1,TGTGCCAGCAGTGATCCCGGGACAGAGAGCCAAGAGACCCAGTACTTC,CASSDPGTESQETQYF
many,TRBJ1-6,TRBV7-9,-,TGTGCCAGCAGCCAGGGGTATTCACCCCTCCACTTT,CASSQGYSPLHF
-,TRBJ2-4,TRBV20-1,-,TGCAGTGCTAGAGGATCCCTCGAAGGTCGGTTC,CSARGSLEGRF
many,TRBJ2-5,TRBV2,TRBD2,TGTGCCAGCAGTGGTACCGGGACTAGTTTTGAGACCCAGTACTTC,CASSGTGTSFETQYF
few,TRBJ2-1,TRBV2,-,TGTGCCAGCAGTGAAGGCTTGGGGTATAATGAGCAGTTCTTC,CASSEGLGYNEQFF
few,TRBJ2-2,TRBV4-1,-,TGCGCCAGCAGCCAATGGAGTGCCGTTACCAACACCGGGGAGCTGTTTTTT,CASSQWSAVTNTGELFF
many,TRBJ2-3,TRBV7-2,-,TGTGCCAGCAGCACAACTGGGTACACAGATACGCAGTATTTT,CASSTTGYTDTQYF
many,TRBJ1-1,TRBV7-8,TRBD1,TGTGCCAGCAGCTGGGAGGACAGGGTTGAAGCTTTCTTT,CASSWEDRVEAFF
few,TRBJ2-7,TRBV28,-,TGTGCCAGCAGTTTATCTCACGGAGCCTACGAGCAGTACTTC,CASSLSHGAYEQYF
-,TRBJ2-4,TRBV25-1,-,TGTGCCAGCAGTGAATATTCTTATGGGGAAAACATTCAGTACTTC,CASSEYSYGENIQYF
many,TRBJ2-7,TRBV29-1,TRBD2,TGCAGCGTCATCGGGACTAGCGGGGGAAGCTCCTACGAGCAGTACTTC,CSVIGTSGGSSYEQYF
many,TRBJ1-6,TRBV19,TRBD1,TGTGCCACCACGACAGGGTTTAATTCACCCCTCCACTTT,CATTTGFNSPLHF
many,TRBJ2-3,TRBV29-1,-,TGCAGCGTTGACCCGCGGGGACTCACAGATACGCAGTATTTT,CSVDPRGLTDTQYF
-,TRBJ2-1,TRBV29-1,-,TGCAGCGTTGACCCTTTAGATTACAATGAGCAGTTCTTC,CSVDPLDYNEQFF
-,TRBJ2-2,TRBV19,-,TGTGCCGGTAGTATACCAACAGGGAGATCGAACACCGGGGAGCTGTTTTTT,CAGSIPTGRSNTGELFF
many,TRBJ2-1,TRBV20-1,TRBD2,TGCAGTGCTAGTATCATACGCGCGGGGGGGCCGTACAATGAGCAGTTCTTC,CSASIIRAGGPYNEQFF
many,TRBJ2-1,TRBV4-1,TRBD1,TGCGCCAGCAGCGACAGGGCCCGCGAGCAGTTCTTC,CASSDRAREQFF
-,TRBJ1-1,TRBV30,TRBD1,TGTGCCTGGAGTGTGGCAGGGGGGACTGAAGCTTTCTTT,CAWSVAGGTEAFF
few,TRBJ2-7,TRBV4-3,TRBD2,TGCGCCAGCAGCCAAGGACCTTATTATAGCGGGACCGTCTACGAGCAGTACTTC,CASSQGPYYSGTVYEQYF
few,TRBJ1-1,TRBV6-2/TRBV6-3,TRBD1,TGTGCCAGCAGTTATTTTTCAGGGGGCGCCGAGGTAAACACTGAAGCTTTCTTT,CASSYFSGGAEVNTEAFF
-,TRBJ2-7,TRBV7-9,-,TGTGCCAGCAGCCCATCGGGGGACCTGGAGCAGTACTTC,CASSPSGDLEQYF
-,TRBJ2-3,TRBV4-1,TRBD2,TGCGCCAGCAGGTCTAGCGGGGGGACAGATACGCAGTATTTT,CASRSSGGTDTQYF
many,TRBJ1-1,TRBV12-3/TRBV12-4,-,TGTGCCAGCAGTTTCGGGGTAACGGCTTTCTTT,CASSFGVTAFF
-,TRBJ2-5,TRBV7-2,-,TGTGCCAGCAGCTTACCCGGGAAACAGTACAGAAGCGGAGACCAAGAGACCCAGTACTTC,CASSLPGKQYRSGDQETQYF
many,TRBJ2-5,TRBV5-4,-,TGTGCCAGCAGCTTGCCGGACAACCAAGACGGGACCCAGTACTTC,CASSLPDNQDGTQYF
many,TRBJ2-7,TRBV7-2,-,TGTGCCAGCAGCTTATCCGGGTTAGCCGTGAGGGAGCAGTACTTC,CASSLSGLAVREQYF
few,TRBJ2-1,TRBV12-3/TRBV12-4,-,TGTGCCAGCAGTTTTGTAGTCACGGGCTACAATGAGCAGTTCTTC,CASSFVVTGYNEQFF
-,TRBJ2-7,TRBV20-1,-,TGCAGTGCTGGGAGCGCTGACCTGTCCTACGAGCAGTACTTC,CSAGSADLSYEQYF
many,TRBJ1-2,TRBV29-1,-,TGCAGCGTTGAAGTTAGCATCGGTTCCTATCCCTATGGCTACACCTTC,CSVEVSIGSYPYGYTF
-,TRBJ2-7,TRBV6-2/TRBV6-3,-,TGTGCCAGCAATAGACACGGGGGAAAGAGGCCCGAGCAGTACTTC,CASNRHGGKRPEQYF
-,TRBJ2-2,TRBV7-2,-,TGTGCCAGCAGCTTAGCGGACACTCGGGAGCTGTTTTTT,CASSLADTRELFF
few,TRBJ1-6,TRBV6-5,-,TGTGCCAGCAGTTTCGGGACGGACCCCGGCTCCTATAATTCACCCCTCCACTTT,CASSFGTDPGSYNSPLHF
many,TRBJ1-2,TRBV12-3/TRBV12-4,TRBD1,TGTGCCAGCAGTCAAACGGACAGGGGAGTCTATGGCTACACCTTC,CASSQTDRGVYGYTF
few,TRBJ2-7,TRBV27,-,TGTGCCAGCAGTTTGCAGGTTGCCCCCGTCTACGAGCAGTACTTC,CASSLQVAPVYEQYF
many,TRBJ2-1,TRBV12-3/TRBV12-4,-,TGTGCCAGCAGTTTCCTAGAGGTTGAGCAGTTCTTC,CASSFLEVEQFF
-,TRBJ2-7,TRBV30,-,TGTGCCTGGAGTGCTACTACGGGTGTCCCCGATTTC,CAWSATTGVPDF
-,TRBJ2-5,TRBV7-9,-,TGTGCCAGCAGCTTAGAGCTAGTCTCAGAGACCCAGTACTTC,CASSLELVSETQYF
few,TRBJ2-7,TRBV12-3/TRBV12-4,TRBD2,TGTGCCAGCAGTCAAACCGGGACTAGCGGGAGTTACGAGCAGTACTTC,CASSQTGTSGSYEQYF
many,TRBJ2-7,TRBV12-3/TRBV12-4,-,TGTGCCAGCAGTTATGGGGGCTGGCTGGACGAGCAGTACTTC,CASSYGGWLDEQYF
few,TRBJ1-5,TRBV7-8,-,TGTGCCAGCAGCTTGTTCCTAGACACCCTGAGCAATCAGCCCCAGCATTTT,CASSLFLDTLSNQPQHF
many,TRBJ2-1,TRBV7-2,-,TGTGCCAGCAGCTTAGTAGTCAGTGAGCAGTTCTTC,CASSLVVSEQFF
many,TRBJ1-3,TRBV24-1,-,TGTGCCACCAGTGATTTGCGGGGGGCTGGAAACACCATATATTTT,CATSDLRGAGNTIYF
many,TRBJ2-3,TRBV29-1,-,TGCAGCGTTGTTTCTCTAGCGACAGATACGCAGTATTTT,CSVVSLATDTQYF
-,TRBJ2-3,TRBV5-1,-,TGCGCCAGCAGCTTATCGGGGGGCCTCAGCACAGATACGCAGTATTTT,CASSLSGGLSTDTQYF
many,TRBJ1-1,TRBV7-9,-,TGTGCCAGCAGCTTCGCAGCCTACAACCTTGGAGCTTTCTTT,CASSFAAYNLGAFF
few,TRBJ2-7,TRBV27,-,TGTGCCAGCAGTTCGACAGGTCGCTCCTACGAGCAGTACTTC,CASSSTGRSYEQYF
-,TRBJ1-3,TRBV12-3/TRBV12-4,-,TGTGCCAGCGGTACGAGTCTTAGATGTAGAAACACCATATATTTT,CASGTSLRCRNTIYF
many,TRBJ2-3,TRBV5-1,-,TGCGCCAGCAGCTTTGAGCATACTCTGGTGGATACGCAGTATTTT,CASSFEHTLVDTQYF
-,TRBJ2-5,TRBV7-9,-,TGTGCCAGCAGCTTAGCGGGGACGGGGGAGACCCAGTACTTC,CASSLAGTGETQYF
few,TRBJ1-3,TRBV7-9,-,TGTGCCAGCAGCACCTCCCGCTGGGGGTTGGGAAACACCATATATTTT,CASSTSRWGLGNTIYF
few,TRBJ1-1,TRBV27,-,TGTGCCAGCAGCGTTGGGTTGGGGGCTGAAGCTTTCTTT,CASSVGLGAEAFF
many,TRBJ2-6,TRBV27,-,TGTGCCAGCAGTCTTAGGGGGTACGGGGCCAACGTCCTGACTTTC,CASSLRGYGANVLTF